This paragraph reports one TCR beta chain. The antigen remains unidentified. The source of the sample is a study of beta chain features in type 1 diabetes. As for the study in general: Patients looked much like healthy donors when it came to age, gender and cell yields.

Study-wide points: No resolution was reached here on whether HLA type influences TCRB rearrangement. Highly expressing activated T cells could be over-counted with a cDNA template. A moderate, significant TCRB CDR3 shortening appeared in type 1 diabetes across four CD4+ subsets.

As every portion of the isolated RNA was reverse transcribed, the sequencing read expressed TCRB transcripts. TCRdb keeps only in-frame clones here, not all; method: immunoSEQ multiplex PCR. The repertoire holds around 260,000 clones, 20% seen once, with 0.028% in the top ten. The length of the CDR3 is 13 residues. Trimming at V came to 5 bases and at J to 5 bases, leaving 3 bases not matched to a gene. Germline CDR1 reads MNHNY; CDR2 reads SVGAGI (reference sequence). The gene calls are TRBV6-6 and TRBJ2-7; 10 nucleotides agree with TRBD1. This sequence originates from a woman in her thirties or forties with type 1 diabetes. Sequencing input: naive CD4+ T cells from blood. CDR3 protein: CASSRDRGHEQYF. The CDR3 nucleotides read TGTGCCAGCAGTCGGGACAGGGGCCACGAGCAGTACTTC.